This TCR beta chain was profiled in a study of patients and donors after allogeneic stem cell transplantation. TCRdb ran MiXCR on the RT-PCR reads and lists one entry per CDR3 protein. This sample has under 170,000 distinct CDR3 sequences, with over 30% found just once. This clonotype was found a few times. CDR1 is SEHNR and CDR2 is FQNEAQ in the germline V gene (reference sequence). This CDR3 is built from 13 residues. V shed 5 bases and J shed 6 bases, with 13 bases lying between them. The chain links TRBV7-9 to TRBJ1-2; D is unresolved. The clonotype was recovered from a human donor who was either an allogeneic HSCT recipient or a stem cell or donor lymphocyte infusion donor (not recorded which). It is not recorded whose cells these are; they may come from a transplant donor. Material: blood, either unsorted or a sorted T cell fraction (not recorded which). CDR3 residues: CASSPRPRDGYTF. Here the CDR3 DNA reads TGTGCCAGCAGCCCCCGCCCCAGAGATGGCTACACCTTC. The full variable domain, its missing parts supplied by reference TRBV7-9 and TRBJ1-2, is DTGVSQNPRHKITKRGQNVTFRCDPISEHNRLYWYRQTLGQGPEFLTYFQNEAQLEKSRLLSDRFSAERPKGSFSTLEIQRTEQGDSAMYLCASSPRPRDGYTFGSGTRLTVV.